This T cell receptor beta chain was captured by sequencing in a study of T cells in Graves' hyperthyroidism and ophthalmopathy. V lost 8 bases, J lost 4 bases, and 11 bases lay in between. The CDR3 sequence is 12 residues long. Germline CDR1 and CDR2: SNHLY and FYNNEI. Study observations and caveats: Median prediction lead before ophthalmopathy onset was around 7 months with the model.

Amplification yielded TCR beta CDR3 regions, with RNA transcripts as the source. Primed by the HTBI set, a first-round RT-PCR was run on the TCR CDR3. In TCRdb, the multiplex PCR reads were re-called with MiXCR into one record per CDR3 protein. The sample consists of 380,000 or so distinct CDR3 sequences, about a fifth of them appearing once. This clonotype was recorded many times. Its antigen is undetermined. V gene TRBV2 combines with J gene TRBJ2-5, with D perhaps matching TRBD1 (6 bases). The sequenced sample was blood. This clonotype was obtained from a woman younger than 30 with Graves' hyperthyroidism. The CDR3 spells CASGGGGETQYF. The CDR3 coding sequence is TGTGCCAGCGGGGGCGGTGGAGAGACCCAGTACTTC.